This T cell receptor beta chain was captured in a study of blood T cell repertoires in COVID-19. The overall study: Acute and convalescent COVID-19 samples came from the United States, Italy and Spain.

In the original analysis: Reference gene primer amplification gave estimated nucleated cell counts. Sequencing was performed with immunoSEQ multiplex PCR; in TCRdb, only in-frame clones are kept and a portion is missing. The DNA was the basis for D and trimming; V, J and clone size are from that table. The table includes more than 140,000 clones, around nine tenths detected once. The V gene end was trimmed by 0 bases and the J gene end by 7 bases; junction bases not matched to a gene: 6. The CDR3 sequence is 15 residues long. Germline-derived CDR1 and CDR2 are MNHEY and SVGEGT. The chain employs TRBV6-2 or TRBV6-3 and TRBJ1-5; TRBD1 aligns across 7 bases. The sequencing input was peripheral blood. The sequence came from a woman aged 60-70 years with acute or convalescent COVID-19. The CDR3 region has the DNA TGTGCCAGCAGTTACTCAACAGGGGCCGGGCAGCCCCAGCATTTT. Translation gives CASSYSTGAGQPQHF.